The 17 T cell receptor beta chains presented below share a single source sample, sequenced in a study of HIV-infected patients and healthy controls (dated 2014 in TCRdb). Library preparation employed 5' RACE. The sequencer listed for this sample is Illumina MiSeq. About 470 ng RNA was reverse transcribed with SuperScript III using primers against the alpha and beta constant regions. Separate alpha and beta chain libraries were made by chain-specific third strand synthesis with multiplexing indices. The public reads were quality trimmed at Q25 with fastp and then assembled into clones with MiXCR by TCRdb, keeping productive beta chains. Rows with one shared CDR3 protein collapse into an entry with the most common genes and DNA. This sample comprises more than 15,000 distinct CDR3 sequences, approximately 7.7% of them detected only once. Less than 25% of the sample rests with the top ten. After antiretroviral therapy began, follow-up blood was collected from HIV-infected patients roughly three months, about 14 weeks, later. Whole blood was used without cell fractionation, so the repertoire reflected all unsorted peripheral T cells.

Here the sequenced sample was blood, taken during antiretroviral therapy. The source of these receptors is an adult with HIV infection.

This clonotype was seen many times. This chain joins TRBV7-2 and TRBJ2-7; 7 bases match TRBD1. J lost 0 bases, V lost 3 bases, and 2 bases had no gene match. The CDR3 consists of 14 residues. The germline CDR1 and CDR2 sequences are SGHTA and FQGNSA. The CDR3 loop is CASSLGTASYEQYF. The CDR3 DNA reads as TGTGCCAGCAGCTTGGGGACAGCCTCCTACGAGCAGTACTTC.

Ten or more counts support this clonotype. The chain is built from TRBV7-2 and TRBJ2-5; TRBD2 agrees at 10 bases. The CDR3 covers 16 residues. CDR1 and CDR2 from the germline V gene are SGHTA and FQGNSA. Germline trimming cut 5 bases from V and 5 bases from J; bases unmatched to any gene: 11. CDR3 protein: CASSRYIAGGFETQYF. The CDR3 nucleotides are TGTGCCAGCAGCCGTTATATAGCGGGGGGTTTCGAGACCCAGTACTTC.

This chain links TRBV28 with TRBJ2-1, with TRBD2 matching 8 bases. Germline V CDR1 and CDR2: MDHEN, SYDVKM. This CDR3 contains 15 residues. The ends lost 6 bases at V and 9 bases at J; junction bases unmatched: 13. The CDR3 here is CASSREGGPVSEQFF. The CDR3 bases are TGTGCCAGCAGCCGGGAGGGGGGCCCGGTCAGTGAGCAGTTCTTC.

This clonotype was counted ten times or more. V usage is TRBV6-4 and J usage is TRBJ1-2; D is uncertain. CDR1 and CDR2 from the germline V gene are MRHNA and SNTAGT. V was shortened by 6 bases and J by 9 bases, with 20 bases between the two germline ends. The CDR3 length is 14 residues. CDR3 sequence: CASSQDAGKRSYTF. CDR3 in DNA: TGTGCCAGCAGCCAAGACGCCGGGAAGCGCAGCTACACCTTC.

In this sample, this clonotype turned up many times. The chain couples TRBV13 to TRBJ2-1, with TRBD2 matching over 7 bases. Trimming cost V 2 bases and J 3 bases; bases outside gene matches: 4. The germline CDR1 and CDR2 sequences are PRHDT and FYEKMQ (reference sequence). The length of the CDR3 is 15 residues. In DNA, the CDR3 is TGTGCCAGCAGCTTACTAGCGGATTACTACAATGAGCAGTTCTTC. Translation: CASSLLADYYNEQFF.

In this sample, this clonotype turned up many times. This chain connects TRBV6-5 to TRBJ1-2; D unresolved. Germline CDR1 reads MNHEY; CDR2 reads SVGAGI. This CDR3 is 13 amino acids long. V lost 5 bases and J lost 1, with 8 bases in between. Here the CDR3 reads CASSSPSNYGYTF. The CDR3 bases are TGTGCCAGCAGTAGCCCCAGTAACTATGGCTACACCTTC.

Ten or more counts support this clonotype. The CDR3 loop reads CASSFSRVTKNIQYF. The DNA of the CDR3 is TGTGCCAGCAGTTTCTCTAGGGTTACCAAAAACATTCAGTACTTC. This rearrangement joins TRBV28 to TRBJ2-4; no firm D call. Germline CDR1 and CDR2: MDHEN and SYDVKM. The V end was cut by 3 bases, the J end by 2 bases, with 11 bases between. This CDR3 comprises 15 residues.

This clonotype was detected ten times or more. This chain uses TRBV6-1 with TRBJ1-2; D uncertain. Trimming stripped 10 bases from V and 4 bases from J, with 19 bases between. This CDR3 region has 14 residues. CDR1 and CDR2 (germline): MNHNS, SASEGT. This chain's CDR3 is CAIDAEPRPYGYTF. The CDR3 DNA is TGTGCCATTGATGCAGAACCCAGGCCCTATGGCTACACCTTC.

This clonotype was counted many times. DNA for the CDR3: TGCGCCAGCAGCCAAGTAAGGCAGGGGACAGATACGCAGTATTTT. The encoded protein is CASSQVRQGTDTQYF. V usage is TRBV4-1 and J usage is TRBJ2-3; D perhaps matches TRBD1 (6 bases). CDR3 length equals 15 residues. Deletions cut 1 base from V and 3 bases from J, with 11 bases between. CDR1 MGHRA and CDR2 YSYEKL come from the germline V gene.

This clonotype was recorded at least ten times. The CDR3 nucleotides read TGTGCCAGCAGCTGGCGGGGCAATGCCAAAAACATTCAGTACTTC. It specifies CASSWRGNAKNIQYF. This chain joins TRBV7-9 and TRBJ2-4; D might be TRBD2 (6 bases). Germline loops: CDR1 SEHNR, CDR2 FQNEAQ (reference sequence). V lost 4 bases to trimming and J lost 1 base, with 11 bases between them. This CDR3 is 15 amino acids long. Full variable domain (rest looked up from reference TRBV7-9 and TRBJ2-4): DTGVSQNPRHKITKRGQNVTFRCDPISEHNRLYWYRQTLGQGPEFLTYFQNEAQLEKSRLLSDRFSAERPKGSFSTLEIQRTEQGDSAMYLCASSWRGNAKNIQYFGAGTRLSVL.

Points on this clonotype: An end of the junction does not agree with germline; a read error may underlie this. The chain uses TRBV12-3 or TRBV12-4 and TRBJ2-1, with 9 bases aligning to TRBD2. This CDR3 contains 15 residues. The CDR3 loop reads CASSLAGNSYNEQFF. As DNA, the CDR3 is TGTGCCAGCAGTCTAGCGGGGAACTCCTACAATGAGCAGTTCTTC.

This clonotype came up many times. The chain links TRBV6-6 to TRBJ2-5; the match to TRBD1 covers 7 bases. CDR1 is MNHNY and CDR2 is SVGAGI in the germline V gene (reference sequence). After removal of 9 bases from V and 5 bases from J, the junction contained 6 bases not matched to a gene. The CDR3 is made up of 12 amino acids. CDR3 in DNA: TGTGCCAGTCAAGGGGGCGGTGAGACCCAGTACTTC. This codes for CASQGGGETQYF.

This clonotype has more than one count but fewer than ten. The chain recombines TRBV30 with TRBJ2-2; D is uncertain. Trimming shortened V by 3 bases and J by 6 bases, and 11 bases separated the two germline ends. Germline V gene sequence: CDR1 GTSNPN, CDR2 SVGIG (reference sequence). CDR3 length: 13 residues. CDR3 protein: CAWRPNSAGELFF. In DNA, the CDR3 is TGTGCCTGGAGGCCAAACTCCGCCGGGGAGCTGTTTTTT. The variable domain in full, completed from reference TRBV30 and TRBJ2-2, reads SQTIHQWPATLVQPVGSPLSLECTVEGTSNPNLYWYRQAAGRGLQLLFYSVGIGQISSEVPQNLSASRPQDRQFILSSKKLLLSDSGFYLCAWRPNSAGELFFGEGSRLTVL.

This clonotype was seen a few times. This chain links TRBV13 with TRBJ2-6, with D possibly matching TRBD1 (6 bases). The length of the CDR3 is 15 residues. Trimming left V 5 bases short and J 2 bases short, with 10 bases between. CDR1 PRHDT and CDR2 FYEKMQ come from the germline V gene (reference sequence). The CDR3 sequence: CASSLTGTGANVLTF. DNA for the CDR3: TGTGCCAGCAGCCTCACAGGGACTGGGGCCAACGTCCTGACTTTC.

This clonotype came up many times. This chain links TRBV6-6 with TRBJ1-2; 7 bases match TRBD1. CDR1 is MNHNY and CDR2 is SVGAGI in the germline V gene (reference sequence). V dropped 7 bases and J dropped 5; count of bases not matched to a gene: 10. The CDR3 has 14 amino acids. CDR3 loop: CASTQTTGKYGYTF. The CDR3, as DNA: TGTGCCAGCACCCAAACGACAGGGAAATATGGCTACACCTTC.

In this sample, this clonotype turned up many times. This chain joins TRBV5-1 and TRBJ1-1, with 7 bases identical to TRBD1. Germline-derived CDR1 and CDR2 are SGHRS and YFSETQ. CDR3 length equals 11 residues. Losses at the gene ends were 5 bases for V and 8 bases for J; bases not matched to a gene: 3. CDR3 sequence: CASSRGREAFF. CDR3 in DNA: TGCGCCAGCAGTAGGGGGCGGGAAGCTTTCTTT.

This clonotype was seen at least ten times. CDR3 nucleotide sequence: TGTGCCAGCAGTACAGGGTGGGGGGCTGAAGCTTTCTTT. Amino acids: CASSTGWGAEAFF. The chain is built from TRBV28 and TRBJ1-1; TRBD1 is a possible D gene (6 bases). Germline values: CDR1 MDHEN, CDR2 SYDVKM. The CDR3 has 13 residues. V was trimmed by 5 bases and J by 6 bases, leaving 13 bases between them. Filled out from reference TRBV28 and TRBJ1-1, the complete variable domain reads DVKVTQSSRYLVKRTGEKVFLECVQDMDHENMFWYRQDPGLGLRLIYFSYDVKMKEKGDIPEGYSVSREKKERFSLILESASTNQTSMYLCASSTGWGAEAFFGQGTRLTVV.